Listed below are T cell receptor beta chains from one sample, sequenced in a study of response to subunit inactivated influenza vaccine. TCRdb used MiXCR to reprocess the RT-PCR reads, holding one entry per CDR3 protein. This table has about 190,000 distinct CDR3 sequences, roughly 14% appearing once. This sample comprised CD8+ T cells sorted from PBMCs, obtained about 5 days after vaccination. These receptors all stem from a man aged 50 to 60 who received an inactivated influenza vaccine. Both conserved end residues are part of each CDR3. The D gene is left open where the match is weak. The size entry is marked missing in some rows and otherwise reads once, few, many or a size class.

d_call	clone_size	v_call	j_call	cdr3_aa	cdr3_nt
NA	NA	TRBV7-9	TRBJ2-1	CASSSEATYNEQFF	TGTGCCAGCAGCTCTGAGGCCACCTACAATGAGCAGTTCTTC
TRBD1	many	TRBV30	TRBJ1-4	CAWSPDAAGTGREKLFF	TGTGCCTGGAGTCCCGACGCCGCCGGGACAGGGAGAGAAAAACTGTTTTTT
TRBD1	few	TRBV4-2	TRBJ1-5	CASSQAGTGGQGSNQPQHF	TGTGCCAGCAGCCAAGCCGGGACAGGGGGCCAGGGGAGCAATCAGCCCCAGCATTTT
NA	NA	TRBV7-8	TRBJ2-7	CASSLGHGSYEQYF	TGTGCCAGCAGCCTGGGACACGGGTCCTACGAGCAGTACTTC
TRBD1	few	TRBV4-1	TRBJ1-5	CASSQGTGGNQPQHF	TGCGCCAGCAGCCAAGGGACAGGGGGCAATCAGCCCCAGCATTTT
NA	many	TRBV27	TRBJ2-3	CASSSAGASDTQYF	TGTGCCAGCAGTTCCGCGGGGGCCTCGGATACGCAGTATTTT
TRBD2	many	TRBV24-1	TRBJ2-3	CATSDLADSGGRTDTQYF	TGTGCCACCAGTGATTTGGCCGATAGCGGGGGCCGCACAGATACGCAGTATTTT
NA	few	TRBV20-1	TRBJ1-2	CSARGPGEGLYGYTF	TGCAGTGCTAGAGGCCCTGGGGAGGGTTTGTACGGCTACACCTTC
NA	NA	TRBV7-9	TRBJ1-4	CASSLEWNSNEKLFF	TGTGCCAGCAGCTTAGAGTGGAACTCAAATGAAAAACTGTTTTTT
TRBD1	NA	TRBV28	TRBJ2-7	CASSLSRQGNYEQYF	TGTGCCAGCAGTTTAAGTCGACAGGGTAATTACGAGCAGTACTTC
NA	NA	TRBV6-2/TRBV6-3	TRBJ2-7	CASSTMWTASYEQYF	TGTGCCAGCAGTACGATGTGGACAGCCTCCTACGAGCAGTACTTC
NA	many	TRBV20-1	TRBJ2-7	CSARSQGLYEQYF	TGCAGTGCTAGGTCTCAGGGGCTCTACGAGCAGTACTTC
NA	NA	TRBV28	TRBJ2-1	CASGWDGGPGGDEQFF	TGTGCCAGCGGTTGGGATGGGGGGCCCGGTGGGGATGAGCAGTTCTTC
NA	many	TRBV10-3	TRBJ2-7	CAIRKTDGGLGNYEQYF	TGTGCCATCAGAAAGACGGATGGGGGTCTTGGAAACTACGAGCAGTACTTC
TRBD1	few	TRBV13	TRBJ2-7	CASSGTVTYEQYF	TGTGCCAGCAGCGGGACAGTTACCTACGAGCAGTACTTC
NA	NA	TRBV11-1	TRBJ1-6	CASSLEQGPGSYNSPLHF	TGTGCCAGCAGCTTAGAGCAGGGCCCGGGCTCCTATAATTCACCCCTCCACTTT
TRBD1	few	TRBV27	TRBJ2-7	CASSLSSGQGYYEQYF	TGTGCCAGCAGTTTATCAAGTGGACAGGGATACTACGAGCAGTACTTC
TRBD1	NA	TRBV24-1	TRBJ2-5	CATSDLRDRKTQYF	TGTGCCACCAGTGATTTGCGGGACAGAAAGACCCAGTACTTC
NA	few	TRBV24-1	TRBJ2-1	CATSETVYNEQFF	TGTGCCACCAGTGAGACAGTCTACAATGAGCAGTTCTTC
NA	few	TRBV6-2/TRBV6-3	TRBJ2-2	CARQQVPGWDTGELFF	TGTGCCCGCCAACAGGTCCCCGGGTGGGACACCGGGGAGCTGTTTTTT
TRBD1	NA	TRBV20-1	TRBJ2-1	CSAGARGQGIEDEQFF	TGCAGTGCAGGGGCCCGGGGACAGGGGATTGAGGATGAGCAGTTCTTC
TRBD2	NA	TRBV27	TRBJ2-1	CASSFLAGDSVVEQFF	TGTGCCAGCAGTTTCCTAGCGGGGGACTCGGTTGTGGAGCAGTTCTTC
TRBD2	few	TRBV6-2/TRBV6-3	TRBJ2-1	CASSFGLAGANEQFF	TGTGCCAGCAGTTTCGGACTAGCGGGGGCCAATGAGCAGTTCTTC
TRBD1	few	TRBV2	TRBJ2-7	CASRSPGQGREQYF	TGTGCCAGCAGGTCTCCGGGACAGGGCCGGGAGCAGTACTTC
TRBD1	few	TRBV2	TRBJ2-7	CASSEDRTGFYEQYF	TGTGCCAGCAGTGAAGATAGGACAGGTTTCTACGAGCAGTACTTC
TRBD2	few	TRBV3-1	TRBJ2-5	CASSQEPSAGEIQETQYF	TGTGCCAGCAGCCAAGAGCCCTCAGCGGGGGAGATTCAAGAGACCCAGTACTTC
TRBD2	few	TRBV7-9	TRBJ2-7	CASSLPAGVDEQYF	TGTGCCAGCAGCTTACCAGCGGGAGTAGACGAGCAGTACTTC
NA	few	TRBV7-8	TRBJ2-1	CASESSSLVGEQFF	TGTGCCAGCGAGAGCTCTTCACTAGTAGGTGAGCAGTTCTTC
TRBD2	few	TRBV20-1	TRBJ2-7	CSATRDYYSYEQYF	TGCAGTGCAACCCGGGACTATTACTCCTACGAGCAGTACTTC
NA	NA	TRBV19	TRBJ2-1	CASSMGGDEQFF	TGTGCCAGTAGTATGGGGGGAGATGAGCAGTTCTTC
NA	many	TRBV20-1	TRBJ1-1	CSARERGNTEAFF	TGCAGTGCTAGAGAACGGGGGAACACTGAAGCTTTCTTT
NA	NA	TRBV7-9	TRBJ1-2	CASSLYQGPYYGYTF	TGTGCCAGCAGTCTCTATCAGGGGCCCTACTATGGCTACACCTTC
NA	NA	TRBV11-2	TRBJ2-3	CASRGTGGTDTQYF	TGTGCCAGCCGAGGTACGGGTGGCACAGATACGCAGTATTTT
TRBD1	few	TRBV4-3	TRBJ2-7	CASSQDFGGDRGYEQYF	TGCGCCAGCAGCCAAGATTTTGGGGGAGACAGGGGTTACGAGCAGTACTTC
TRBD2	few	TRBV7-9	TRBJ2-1	CASRRGGARTSYNEQFF	TGTGCCAGCAGACGCGGGGGGGCCCGGACGTCCTACAATGAGCAGTTCTTC
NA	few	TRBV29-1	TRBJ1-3	CSARTVSGNTIYF	TGCAGCGCTCGGACAGTCTCTGGAAACACCATATATTTT
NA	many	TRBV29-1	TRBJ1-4	CSVEDGGANEKLFF	TGCAGCGTTGAAGATGGTGGGGCTAATGAAAAACTGTTTTTT
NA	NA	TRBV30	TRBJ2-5	CAWSVGRREVETQYF	TGTGCCTGGAGTGTAGGCCGCAGGGAGGTAGAGACCCAGTACTTC
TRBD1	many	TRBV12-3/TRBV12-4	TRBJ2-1	CASSNRDRGYNEQFF	TGTGCCAGCAGCAACCGGGACAGGGGTTACAATGAGCAGTTCTTC
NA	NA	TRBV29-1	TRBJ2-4	CSALLLAKNIQYF	TGCAGCGCCCTACTTTTAGCCAAAAACATTCAGTACTTC
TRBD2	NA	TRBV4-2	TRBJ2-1	CASSQRSGEGQFF	TGTGCCAGCAGCCAAAGATCGGGGGAGGGGCAGTTCTTC
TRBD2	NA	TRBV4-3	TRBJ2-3	CASSTFLTSGGERDTQYF	TGCGCCAGCAGTACATTCCTGACTAGCGGGGGGGAACGGGATACGCAGTATTTT
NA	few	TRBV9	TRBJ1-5	CASSGPQGQPQHF	TGTGCCAGCAGCGGCCCCCAGGGTCAGCCCCAGCATTTT
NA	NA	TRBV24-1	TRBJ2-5	CATSDLGGPSQETQYF	TGTGCCACCAGTGATCTGGGGGGGCCATCCCAAGAGACCCAGTACTTC
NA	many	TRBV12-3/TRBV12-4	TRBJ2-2	CASNGGQNTGELFF	TGTGCCAGCAACGGGGGACAGAACACCGGGGAGCTGTTTTTT
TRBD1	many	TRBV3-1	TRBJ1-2	CASSLMTGTHGYTF	TGTGCCAGCAGCCTAATGACAGGGACCCATGGCTACACCTTC
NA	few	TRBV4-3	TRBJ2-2	CASSQVYGNTGELFF	TGCGCCAGCAGCCAAGTATATGGAAACACCGGGGAGCTGTTTTTT
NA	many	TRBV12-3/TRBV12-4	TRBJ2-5	CASSFGVAQETQYF	TGTGCCAGCAGTTTTGGGGTAGCGCAAGAGACCCAGTACTTC
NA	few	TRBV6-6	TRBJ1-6	CASSSDSQGPLHF	TGTGCCAGCAGTTCGGACAGCCAGGGGCCCCTCCACTTT
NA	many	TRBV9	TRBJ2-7	CASSSAGAGYEQYF	TGTGCCAGCAGCTCCGCGGGGGCTGGGTACGAGCAGTACTTC
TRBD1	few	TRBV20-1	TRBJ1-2	CSVPGGHGYTF	TGCAGTGTGCCAGGGGGCCATGGCTACACCTTC
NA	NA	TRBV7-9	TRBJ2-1	CASSPMQGVYNEQFF	TGTGCCAGCAGCCCCATGCAGGGTGTCTACAATGAGCAGTTCTTC
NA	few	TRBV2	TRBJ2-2	CASRPTWNTGELFF	TGTGCCAGCAGGCCCACATGGAACACCGGGGAGCTGTTTTTT